A selection of T cell receptor beta chains follows, all from one sample in a study of T cell responses to AZD1222 COVID-19 vaccine. This table comes from immunoSEQ multiplex PCR, and its TCRdb copy is limited to in-frame clones, with some not included. The sample shows over 150,000 clones, roughly 92% of them seen only once. Sample: peripheral blood, taken on day 0 of AZD1222 vaccination. The receptors derive from an adult in good health. Both conserved end residues are part of each CDR3. The D gene is left open where the match is weak. Clone size is not always given. Where it is, it says once, few, many or a class for expanded clones.

.	TRBJ2-7	TRBV24-1	few	CATSDKRGEQYF	TGTGCCACCAGTGATAAACGGGGAGAGCAGTACTTC
.	TRBJ1-2	TRBV7-9	.	CASSSSGGLYYGYTF	TGTGCCAGCAGCTCTAGCGGAGGACTATACTATGGCTACACCTTC
.	TRBJ2-1	TRBV7-2	.	CASSYYRSPHNEQFF	TGTGCCAGCAGCTACTACCGGAGCCCCCACAATGAGCAGTTCTTC
TRBD1	TRBJ1-2	TRBV5-5	.	CASSLIGRDRGTYGYTF	TGTGCCAGCAGCTTGATAGGCCGGGACAGGGGAACCTATGGCTACACCTTC
TRBD2	TRBJ2-5	TRBV24-1	.	CATSDGGPGGETQYF	TGTGCCACCAGTGATGGCGGGCCGGGAGGAGAGACCCAGTACTTC
.	TRBJ2-3	TRBV20-1	.	CSAVWETTQYF	TGCAGTGCTGTCTGGGAAACTACGCAGTATTTT
TRBD2	TRBJ2-7	TRBV27	.	CASSSLAGGPNEQYF	TGTGCCAGCAGTTCCTTAGCGGGAGGGCCGAACGAGCAGTACTTC
TRBD1	TRBJ1-1	TRBV28	.	CASSFRGGATEAFF	TGTGCCAGCAGTTTCAGGGGGGGGGCCACTGAAGCTTTCTTT
TRBD1	TRBJ1-3	TRBV11-2	once	CASSPQVGQSGNTIYF	TGTGCCAGCAGCCCCCAAGTGGGACAGAGTGGAAACACCATATATTTT
TRBD2	TRBJ2-1	TRBV25-1	.	CASSEDWVGTSLNEQFF	TGTGCCAGCAGTGAGGACTGGGTTGGGACTAGCCTTAATGAGCAGTTCTTC
.	TRBJ1-3	TRBV28	.	CASSQQGSGNTIYF	TGTGCCAGCAGTCAACAGGGCTCTGGAAACACCATATATTTT
.	TRBJ1-1	TRBV7-9	.	CASSFGGISGEAFF	TGTGCCAGCAGCTTCGGGGGGATCAGTGGTGAAGCTTTCTTT
TRBD1	TRBJ1-5	TRBV30	.	CAWSPGQGVQPQHF	TGTGCCTGGAGTCCGGGACAGGGGGTCCAGCCCCAGCATTTT
.	TRBJ2-7	TRBV3-1/TRBV3-2	.	CASSPDLSSYEQYF	TGTGCCAGCAGCCCGGACTTGAGCTCCTACGAGCAGTACTTC
.	TRBJ1-6	TRBV11-2	.	CASSLDYNSPLHF	TGTGCCAGCAGCTTAGATTATAATTCACCCCTCCACTTT
TRBD1	TRBJ2-2	TRBV30	.	CASGTGSAGELFF	TGTGCCTCAGGGACAGGGTCGGCCGGGGAGCTGTTTTTT
.	TRBJ1-2	TRBV7-3	.	CASSLSREGGYTF	TGTGCCAGCAGCTTAAGCAGGGAGGGTGGCTACACCTTC
.	TRBJ1-1	TRBV19	once	CASSIDEGPEAFF	TGTGCCAGTAGTATTGATGAGGGCCCTGAAGCTTTCTTT
.	TRBJ1-3	TRBV30	.	CAWSQIPLSGNTIYF	TGTGCCTGGAGCCAAATCCCCCTTTCTGGAAACACCATATATTTT
TRBD1	TRBJ1-1	TRBV7-9	.	CASRRAGGRNTEAFF	TGTGCCAGCAGGAGGGCAGGGGGTCGAAACACTGAAGCTTTCTTT
.	TRBJ1-1	TRBV27	.	CASSLTENTEAFF	TGTGCCAGCAGTTTGACAGAGAACACTGAAGCTTTCTTT
.	TRBJ2-4	TRBV4-3	.	CASSQEDSPAKNIQYF	TGCGCCAGCAGCCAAGAGGACAGTCCTGCCAAAAACATTCAGTACTTC
.	TRBJ1-2	TRBV18	.	CASSPEKDYGYTF	TGTGCCAGCTCACCAGAGAAGGACTATGGCTACACCTTC
.	TRBJ2-7	TRBV6-5	.	CASSTPGTSGEQYF	TGTGCCAGCAGTACTCCCGGGACCTCCGGCGAGCAGTACTTC
TRBD2	TRBJ2-3	TRBV7-6	.	CASSLSSGLSTDTQYF	TGTGCCAGCAGCCTTTCTAGCGGACTTAGCACAGATACGCAGTATTTT
.	TRBJ1-2	TRBV12-3/TRBV12-4	.	CAGSRGQNYGYTF	TGTGCCGGCTCCCGCGGACAGAACTATGGCTACACCTTC
.	TRBJ1-6	TRBV9	.	CASSVASVGGGHNSPLHF	TGTGCCAGCAGCGTAGCTTCCGTGGGCGGCGGTCATAATTCACCCCTCCACTTT
.	TRBJ1-1	TRBV9	.	CASSKRTGSNTEAFF	TGTGCCAGCAGCAAGCGGACGGGATCGAACACTGAAGCTTTCTTT
TRBD1	TRBJ1-2	TRBV7-2	.	CASSLVPGQGGSWYGYTF	TGTGCCAGCAGCTTAGTGCCGGGACAGGGAGGTAGTTGGTATGGCTACACCTTC